The T cell receptor beta chain under discussion was sequenced for a study of T cells in Graves' hyperthyroidism and ophthalmopathy. The CDR3 contains 15 residues. Germline V gives CDR1 KGHSH, CDR2 LQKENI. Trimming removed 6 bases at V and 3 bases at J, with 17 bases between. RNA transcripts yielded amplified TCR beta CDR3 regions. Researchers ran a first-round RT-PCR on the TCR CDR3 using the HTBI primer set. From the multiplex PCR reads, TCRdb called clonotypes with MiXCR, one entry per CDR3 protein. The sample contains 300,000 to 450,000 distinct CDR3 sequences, about 14% of which appear only once. This clonotype was observed many times.

Specimen: blood. The V and J genes are TRBV18 and TRBJ1-1; no definite D call. This receptor was obtained from a woman aged 30 to 39 with Graves' ophthalmopathy. CDR3 amino acids: CASSPWGSLDTEAFF. CDR3 sequence (DNA): TGTGCCAGCTCCCCCTGGGGAAGTCTCGACACTGAAGCTTTCTTT.